A single sample gave rise to the 21 T cell receptor beta chains below, sequenced in a study of low-dose radiotherapy and immunotherapy resistance in tumors (dated by TCRdb to between 2021 and 2022). To make first-strand cDNA, Superscript III was used along with a set of TRAV- and TRBV-specific primers so that both the TCRalpha and TCRbeta chains were covered. TCRs were amplified with Phusion for 20 PCR cycles, with a constant-region primer paired with the adapter attached to the V primers. TCRdb reprocessed the public reads (quality trimming at Q25 with fastp, clone calling with MiXCR) and kept in-frame beta chains. All rows with the same CDR3 protein become a single entry with the most common DNA and genes. Here the sample has about 11,000 distinct CDR3 sequences; 65% occur a single time. The ten largest clones represent roughly 12% of the sample. The receptors stem from a human donor with advanced metastatic prostate, ovarian, gallbladder or colorectal cancer (not recorded which). This table probably holds off-target reads from a library built for another chain.

This chain links TRBV11-2 with TRBJ1-2; the D is unclear. CDR3 length: 16 amino acids. Germline CDR1 SGHAT, CDR2 FQNNGV. Trimming took off 1 base at V and 0 bases at J, with 12 bases between the two ends. Here the CDR3 reads CASSLGETSPNYGYTF. The CDR3 DNA reads TGTGCCAGCAGCTTAGGAGAGACAAGCCCTAACTATGGCTACACCTTC.

This clonotype has only one observation. The gene calls are TRBV5-1 and TRBJ2-1; weak D call: TRBD2 (6 bases). Per the germline V gene, CDR1 is SGHRS and CDR2 is YFSETQ. V was pared by 6 bases and J by 8 bases, with 18 bases between. The CDR3 has 14 residues. The CDR3 loop is CASTGTPRGDEQFF. CDR3 bases: TGCGCCAGCACCGGGACTCCCCGCGGGGATGAGCAGTTCTTC.

V and J are TRBV28 and TRBJ1-1; D not resolved. Germline V CDR1 and CDR2: MDHEN, SYDVKM. V lost 0 bases to trimming and J lost 0 bases, with 8 bases between them. The CDR3 totals 15 residues. CDR3 residues: CASSLWRRMNTEAFF. CDR3 nucleotides: TGTGCCAGCAGTTTATGGCGGCGTATGAACACTGAAGCTTTCTTT.

The rearrangement joins TRBV7-9 to TRBJ1-5, with D tentatively TRBD1 (6 bases). Trimming pared 5 bases from V and 4 bases from J, leaving 18 bases between. Per germline, CDR1 SEHNR and CDR2 FQNEAQ (reference sequence). The CDR3 spans 16 residues. CDR3 loop: CASSTGRGGSNQPQHF. The CDR3 nucleotides read TGTGCCAGCAGCACGGGCAGGGGCGGAAGTAATCAGCCCCAGCATTTT. Full variable domain (remainder filled in from reference TRBV7-9 and TRBJ1-5): DTGVSQNPRHKITKRGQNVTFRCDPISEHNRLYWYRQTLGQGPEFLTYFQNEAQLEKSRLLSDRFSAERPKGSFSTLEIQRTEQGDSAMYLCASSTGRGGSNQPQHFGDGTRLSIL.

The chain joins TRBV6-2 or TRBV6-3 to TRBJ2-7; D remains ambiguous. This CDR3 spans 13 amino acids. Deletions cut 5 bases from V and 3 bases from J, with 11 bases between. CDR1 and CDR2 (germline): MNHEY, SVGEGT. CDR3 nucleotide sequence: TGTGCCAGCAGTGAGCAACAATTCTACGAGCAGTACTTC. Its translation: CASSEQQFYEQYF.

This clonotype was counted a few times. This sequence joins TRBV20-1 and TRBJ1-2, with D uncertain. Trimming left V 3 bases short and J 4 bases short, with 9 bases between. Germline CDR1 reads DFQATT; CDR2 reads SNEGSKA (reference sequence). This CDR3 has 12 amino acids. The CDR3 coding sequence is TGCAGTGCTAGCGGTCTGTCCTATGGCTACACCTTC. It codes for CSASGLSYGYTF.

V usage is TRBV24-1 and J usage is TRBJ1-2, with 8 positions matching TRBD1. The V gene's germline CDR1 is KGHDR and CDR2 SFDVKD. The length of the CDR3 is 18 residues. The junction had 16 bases not matched to a gene; V was cut back by 4 bases and J by 4 bases. The CDR3 nucleotides read TGTGCCACCAGTGACCCACGAAATACCGGGACAGGTCCCTATGGCTACACCTTC. The encoded protein is CATSDPRNTGTGPYGYTF.

This clonotype has only a few counts. The chain links TRBV13 to TRBJ1-4; D is undetermined. The CDR3 covers 14 residues. Germline V gives CDR1 PRHDT, CDR2 FYEKMQ (reference sequence). Trimming left V 5 bases short and J 3 bases short, with 10 bases between. The CDR3 DNA sequence: TGTGCCAGCAGCCCTCGGGGTTCTAATGAAAAACTGTTTTTT. Translating gives CASSPRGSNEKLFF.

There are a few counts of this clonotype. This rearrangement joins TRBV29-1 to TRBJ2-7; D is possibly TRBD1 or TRBD2 (5 bases each). The CDR3 sequence is 12 residues long. V was pared by 3 bases and J by 5 bases, with 11 bases between. Germline V gene data show CDR1 as SQVTM and CDR2 as ANQGSEA. CDR3 residues: CSVDAGADEQYF. The CDR3 bases are TGCAGCGTTGATGCCGGGGCGGACGAGCAGTACTTC.

This clonotype was recorded a few times. This chain joins TRBV9 and TRBJ2-7, with 8 bases aligning to TRBD2. Germline V CDR1 and CDR2: SGDLS, YYNGEE. The length of the CDR3 is 13 residues. J gave up 6 bases and V 2 bases, and 4 bases lay outside the gene matches. The CDR3 region is CASSVSGITEQYF. DNA for the CDR3: TGTGCCAGCAGCGTTAGCGGGATAACCGAGCAGTACTTC.

V and J are TRBV30 and TRBJ1-6; D is unclear. The V and J ends lost 2 bases and 6 bases respectively, with 5 bases between them. Germline-derived CDR1 and CDR2 are GTSNPN and SVGIG (reference sequence). The CDR3 consists of 12 residues. CDR3 DNA: TGTGCCTGGAGTTACAGTAATTCACCCCTCCACTTT. It specifies CAWSYSNSPLHF. Combining the CDR3 with reference TRBV30 and TRBJ1-6 gives the whole variable domain SQTIHQWPATLVQPVGSPLSLECTVEGTSNPNLYWYRQAAGRGLQLLFYSVGIGQISSEVPQNLSASRPQDRQFILSSKKLLLSDSGFYLCAWSYSNSPLHFGNGTRLTVT.

The chain joins TRBV12-3 or TRBV12-4 to TRBJ2-7; D is unresolved. The CDR3 is 13 amino acids. The V gene lost 6 bases and the J gene lost 5 bases, with 14 bases spanning the gap. CDR3 in amino acids: CASRRDLLDEQYF. Written as DNA, the CDR3 is TGTGCCAGCAGACGCGACCTCCTTGACGAGCAGTACTTC.

CDR3 nucleotides: TGTGCCAGCACTGAAGACAGGGGCCAGGTCTATGGCTACACCTTC. It is translated as CASTEDRGQVYGYTF. The V call is TRBV6-8, the J call TRBJ1-2, with 8 bases fitting TRBD1. Trimming cost V 7 bases and J 4 bases; bases outside gene matches: 11. CDR3 size: 15 residues. The germline CDR1 and CDR2 sequences are MNHGY and SAAAGT.

This chain joins TRBV12-3 or TRBV12-4 and TRBJ1-2, with D unresolved. This CDR3 region has 17 residues. The germline V and J ends were trimmed by 2 bases and 2 bases, with 18 bases remaining between them. The CDR3 loop is CASSLRAAVLGNYGYTF. CDR3 DNA sequence: TGTGCCAGCAGTTTACGGGCAGCCGTGTTGGGCAACTATGGCTACACCTTC.

The genes are TRBV27 and TRBJ1-2; TRBD1 is a possible D gene (5 bases). The CDR3 consists of 13 residues. Germline CDR1 reads MNHEY; CDR2 reads SMNVEV (reference sequence). V dropped 6 bases and J dropped 3 bases, with 11 bases sitting between them. CDR3 coding DNA: TGTGCCAGCAGCCTGGGGGGTGACTATGGCTACACCTTC. Residues: CASSLGGDYGYTF.

The J gene is TRBJ2-7, the V gene TRBV5-8; D perhaps matches TRBD1 (6 bases). CDR1 is SGHTS and CDR2 is YDEGEE in the germline V gene. Deletions cut 2 bases from V and 2 bases from J, with 8 bases between. The CDR3 spans 13 residues. The CDR3 sequence is CASSFGQTYEQYF. CDR3 bases: TGTGCCAGCAGCTTCGGACAGACCTACGAGCAGTACTTC.

The chain carries TRBV5-1 and TRBJ2-7, with unresolved D. The CDR3 loop spans 15 amino acids. CDR1 SGHRS and CDR2 YFSETQ come from the germline V gene. V dropped 1 base and J dropped 2 bases, with 13 bases sitting between them. The CDR3 loop is CASSLWLVEAYEQYF. DNA for the CDR3: TGCGCCAGCAGCTTGTGGCTAGTAGAAGCCTACGAGCAGTACTTC. The entire variable domain, with the rest obtained from reference TRBV5-1 and TRBJ2-7, is as follows: KAGVTQTPRYLIKTRGQQVTLSCSPISGHRSVSWYQQTPGQGLQFLFEYFSETQRNKGNFPGRFSGRQFSNSRSEMNVSTLELGDSALYLCASSLWLVEAYEQYFGPGTRLTVT.

The V and J genes are TRBV18 and TRBJ2-7; 8 positions agree with TRBD1. After removal of 3 bases from V and 3 bases from J, the junction contained 4 bases not matched to a gene. Germline CDR1 and CDR2: KGHSH and LQKENI. The length of the CDR3 is 14 residues. CDR3 sequence (DNA): TGTGCCAGCTCACCGGACAGGGCGAGCTACGAGCAGTACTTC. The encoded protein is CASSPDRASYEQYF.

This chain uses TRBV30 with TRBJ2-1; 13 nucleotides agree with TRBD2. Germline CDR1 reads GTSNPN; CDR2 reads SVGIG (reference sequence). Trimming removed 1 base from V and 9 bases from J; junction bases left unmatched: 12. This CDR3 has 17 amino acids. CDR3: CAWSATRTSGSLGEQFF. Here the CDR3 DNA reads TGTGCCTGGAGTGCTACACGGACTAGCGGGAGCCTCGGTGAGCAGTTCTTC.

This clonotype was seen more than once but under ten times. The J gene is TRBJ1-2, the V gene TRBV4-3; unclear D gene. This CDR3 has 13 residues. V lost 1 base, J lost 7 bases, and 10 bases lay in between. Germline V gene data show CDR1 as LGHNA and CDR2 as YSLEER. Written as DNA, the CDR3 is TGCGCCAGCAGCCAAGTCTTAGGAGGTGGCTACACCTTC. As protein: CASSQVLGGGYTF.

This clonotype came up a few times. The chain has TRBV5-6 and TRBJ2-7; D remains unclear. Germline V gene sequence: CDR1 SGHDT, CDR2 YYEEEE. Trimming took 3 bases from V and 2 from J, leaving 9 bases between them. The CDR3 spans 13 residues. Written as DNA, the CDR3 is TGTGCCAGCAGCTCACAGCCTCCCTACGAGCAGTACTTC. Translated, it gives CASSSQPPYEQYF.